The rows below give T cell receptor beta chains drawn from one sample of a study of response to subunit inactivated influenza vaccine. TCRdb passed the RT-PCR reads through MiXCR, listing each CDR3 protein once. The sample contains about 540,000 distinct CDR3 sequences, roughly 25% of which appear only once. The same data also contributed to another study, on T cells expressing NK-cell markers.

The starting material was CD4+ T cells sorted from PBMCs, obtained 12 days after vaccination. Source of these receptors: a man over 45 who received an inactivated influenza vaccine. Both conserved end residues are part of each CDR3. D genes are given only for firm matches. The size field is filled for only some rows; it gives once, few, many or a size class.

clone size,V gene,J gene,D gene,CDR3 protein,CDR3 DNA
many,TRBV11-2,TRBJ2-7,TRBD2,CASSPGGLAYEQYF,TGTGCCAGCAGCCCCGGGGGACTAGCGTACGAGCAGTACTTC
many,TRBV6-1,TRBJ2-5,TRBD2,CASRQLAGFETQYF,TGTGCCAGCAGGCAACTAGCGGGATTTGAGACCCAGTACTTC
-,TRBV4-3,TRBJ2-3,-,CASSQEGEGDTQYF,TGCGCCAGCAGCCAAGAAGGTGAGGGTGATACGCAGTATTTT
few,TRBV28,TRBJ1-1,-,CASSTYWGVMNTEAFF,TGTGCCAGCAGTACCTATTGGGGGGTCATGAACACTGAAGCTTTCTTT
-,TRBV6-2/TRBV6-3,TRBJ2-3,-,CASSLVLVQVGTDTQYF,TGTGCCAGCAGTTTGGTCCTAGTTCAAGTCGGCACAGATACGCAGTATTTT
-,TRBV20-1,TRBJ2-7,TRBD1,CSANQGVGEQYF,TGCAGTGCAAACCAGGGGGTCGGCGAGCAGTACTTC
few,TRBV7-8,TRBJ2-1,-,CASTPVRAGKYNEQFF,TGTGCCAGCACCCCGGTAAGGGCGGGAAAGTACAATGAGCAGTTCTTC
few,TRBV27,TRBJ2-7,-,CASSLSYARAEQYF,TGTGCCAGCAGTTTATCTTACGCCAGAGCCGAGCAGTACTTC
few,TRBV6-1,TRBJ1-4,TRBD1,CASSPTGASEKLFF,TGTGCCAGCAGCCCAACAGGGGCCTCGGAAAAACTGTTTTTT
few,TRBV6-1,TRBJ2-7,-,CASSTDGAPYEQYF,TGTGCCAGCAGTACGGACGGAGCCCCATACGAGCAGTACTTC
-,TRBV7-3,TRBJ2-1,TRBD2,CASSSSGTSGSSYNEQFF,TGTGCCAGCAGCTCGAGCGGAACTAGCGGGAGCTCCTACAATGAGCAGTTCTTC
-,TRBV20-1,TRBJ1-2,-,CSASDGLREGGYTF,TGCAGTGCTTCCGACGGCCTGAGAGAGGGTGGCTACACCTTC
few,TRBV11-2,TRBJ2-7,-,CASSSWGAPYEQYF,TGTGCCAGCAGCTCGTGGGGGGCCCCCTACGAGCAGTACTTC
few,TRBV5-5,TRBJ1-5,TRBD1,CASSLLGTGLRNQPQHF,TGTGCCAGCAGCTTGTTGGGGACAGGGCTGCGCAATCAGCCCCAGCATTTT
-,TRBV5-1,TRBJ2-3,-,CASSLGTSFTDTQYF,TGCGCCAGCAGCTTGGGTACTAGCTTCACAGATACGCAGTATTTT
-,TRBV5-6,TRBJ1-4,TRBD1,CASSPTGGAGEKLFF,TGTGCCAGCAGCCCAACAGGGGGCGCGGGGGAAAAACTGTTTTTT
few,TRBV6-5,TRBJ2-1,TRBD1,CASSLTGSPYNEQFF,TGTGCCAGCAGTTTGACAGGGTCCCCCTACAATGAGCAGTTCTTC
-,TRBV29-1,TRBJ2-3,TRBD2,CSVVGGVGTDTQYF,TGCAGCGTTGTTGGGGGGGTAGGCACAGATACGCAGTATTTT
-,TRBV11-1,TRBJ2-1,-,CASSYPLSGLQGRGYNEQFF,TGTGCCAGCAGCTATCCGCTTTCTGGGTTACAGGGGAGGGGCTACAATGAGCAGTTCTTC
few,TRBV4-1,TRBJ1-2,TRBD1,CASSQVGDRDYGYTF,TGCGCCAGCAGCCAAGTCGGGGACAGGGACTATGGCTACACCTTC
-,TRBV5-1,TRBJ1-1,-,CASSLAAGNVEAFF,TGCGCCAGCAGCTTGGCTGCAGGGAATGTTGAAGCTTTCTTT
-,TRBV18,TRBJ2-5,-,CASSPNGLGEETQYF,TGTGCCAGCTCACCCAACGGGCTGGGTGAAGAGACCCAGTACTTC
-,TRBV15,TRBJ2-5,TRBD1,CATSRDIITGGETQYF,TGTGCCACCAGCAGAGATATAATAACAGGGGGAGAGACCCAGTACTTC
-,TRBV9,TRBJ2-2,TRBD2,CASSRTPSGVLTGELFF,TGTGCCAGCAGCAGGACGCCTAGCGGGGTTTTGACCGGGGAGCTGTTTTTT
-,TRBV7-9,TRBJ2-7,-,CASSLDSLAHEQYF,TGTGCCAGCAGCTTAGATAGTCTAGCCCACGAGCAGTACTTC
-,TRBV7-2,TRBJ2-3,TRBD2,CASSFLGLVADTQYF,TGTGCCAGCAGCTTTCTAGGACTAGTGGCAGATACGCAGTATTTT
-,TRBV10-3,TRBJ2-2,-,CAINTDSLNTGELFF,TGTGCCATCAATACCGACAGTCTAAACACCGGGGAGCTGTTTTTT
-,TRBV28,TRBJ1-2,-,CASSFSAWSGYTF,TGTGCCAGCAGTTTCTCCGCCTGGTCTGGCTACACCTTC
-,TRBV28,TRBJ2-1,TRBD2,CASSPGGRPPYNEQFF,TGTGCCAGCAGTCCGGGAGGGAGACCGCCGTACAATGAGCAGTTCTTC
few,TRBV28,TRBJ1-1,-,CASSQIRERAFF,TGTGCCAGCAGTCAAATCAGGGAGAGAGCTTTCTTT
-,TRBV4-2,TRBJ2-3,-,CASSQDFMDTDTQYF,TGTGCCAGCAGCCAAGATTTTATGGACACAGATACGCAGTATTTT
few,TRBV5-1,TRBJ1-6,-,CASSSGELDSPLHF,TGCGCCAGCAGCTCAGGGGAATTGGATTCACCCCTCCACTTT
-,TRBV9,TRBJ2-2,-,CASSSQSFGELFF,TGTGCCAGCAGCTCCCAATCGTTCGGGGAGCTGTTTTTT
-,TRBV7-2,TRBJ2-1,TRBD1,CASSLRGQGSNEQFF,TGTGCCAGCAGCTTAAGGGGACAGGGTTCGAATGAGCAGTTCTTC
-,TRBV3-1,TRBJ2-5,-,CASSQSVEQTQYF,TGTGCCAGCAGCCAGTCCGTAGAACAGACCCAGTACTTC
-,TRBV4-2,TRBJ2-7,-,CASSQDSSGEGNYEQYF,TGTGCCAGCAGCCAAGATAGTTCAGGAGAGGGGAACTACGAGCAGTACTTC
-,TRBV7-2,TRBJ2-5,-,CASSLVTGAQETQYF,TGTGCCAGCAGCTTAGTAACTGGCGCTCAAGAGACCCAGTACTTC
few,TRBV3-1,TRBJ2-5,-,CASSQRIRVTQYF,TGTGCCAGCAGCCAACGTATTCGAGTGACCCAGTACTTC
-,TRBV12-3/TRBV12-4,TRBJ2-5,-,CASSSRGESAQETQYF,TGTGCCAGCAGTTCAAGGGGGGAAAGCGCCCAAGAGACCCAGTACTTC
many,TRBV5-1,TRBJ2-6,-,CASSFQAGATTGANVLTF,TGCGCCAGCAGCTTCCAAGCGGGCGCGACGACTGGGGCCAACGTCCTGACTTTC
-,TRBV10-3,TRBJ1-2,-,CAIRETETYGYTF,TGTGCCATCAGAGAGACAGAAACCTATGGCTACACCTTC
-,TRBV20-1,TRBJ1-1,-,CSARDSPYRGSNTEAFF,TGCAGTGCTAGAGATTCGCCCTATAGGGGGTCGAACACTGAAGCTTTCTTT
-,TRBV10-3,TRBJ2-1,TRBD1,CATRPGGGYRNEQFF,TGTGCCACGAGACCAGGGGGCGGTTATCGCAATGAGCAGTTCTTC
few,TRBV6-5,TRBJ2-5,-,CASRSPRAQYF,TGTGCCAGCAGGTCTCCGCGGGCCCAGTACTTC
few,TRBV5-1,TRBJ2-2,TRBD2,CASSIRDYSTGELFF,TGCGCCAGCAGCATCCGGGACTATTCCACCGGGGAGCTGTTTTTT
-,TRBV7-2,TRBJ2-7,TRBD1,CASSLVGGRDRVYEQYF,TGTGCCAGCAGCTTAGTCGGTGGTAGGGACAGGGTCTACGAGCAGTACTTC
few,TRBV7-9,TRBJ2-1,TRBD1,CASSSGTASYNEQFF,TGTGCCAGCAGCTCAGGGACAGCTTCCTACAATGAGCAGTTCTTC
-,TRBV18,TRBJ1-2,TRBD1,CASSPRTGGNYGYTF,TGTGCCAGCTCACCGAGGACAGGGGGGAACTATGGCTACACCTTC
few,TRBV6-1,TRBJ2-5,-,CASSRLGLAQETQYF,TGTGCCAGCAGTCGCCTGGGACTGGCCCAAGAGACCCAGTACTTC
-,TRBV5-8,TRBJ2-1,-,CASSPNLALLYNEQFF,TGTGCCAGCAGCCCGAACCTAGCGCTCCTCTACAATGAGCAGTTCTTC
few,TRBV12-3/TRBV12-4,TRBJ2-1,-,CASSLRYPHEQFF,TGTGCCAGCAGTCTTCGATATCCCCATGAGCAGTTCTTC
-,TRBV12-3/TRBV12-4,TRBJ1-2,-,CASSNSIYGYTF,TGTGCCAGCAGTAACTCTATCTATGGCTACACCTTC
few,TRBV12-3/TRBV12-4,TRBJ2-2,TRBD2,CASRWLAENTGELFF,TGTGCCAGCAGATGGCTAGCGGAGAACACCGGGGAGCTGTTTTTT
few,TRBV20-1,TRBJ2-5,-,CSARDRFRNSMDETQYF,TGCAGTGCTAGAGATCGTTTTAGAAACAGTATGGATGAGACCCAGTACTTC
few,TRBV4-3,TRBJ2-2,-,CASSREKIWTHTGELFF,TGCGCCAGCAGCCGAGAAAAGATATGGACACACACCGGGGAGCTGTTTTTT
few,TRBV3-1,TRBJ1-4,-,CASSNRAGNEKLFF,TGTGCCAGCAGCAACAGGGCCGGTAATGAAAAACTGTTTTTT
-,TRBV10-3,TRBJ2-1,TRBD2,CAISSGLAGDNEQFF,TGTGCCATCAGTTCTGGACTAGCGGGAGACAATGAGCAGTTCTTC
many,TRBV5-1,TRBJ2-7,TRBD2,CASTRGGSYEQYF,TGCGCCAGCACACGGGGAGGGTCCTACGAGCAGTACTTC